This TCR beta chain was recorded in a study of CD8 T cells in ankylosing spondylitis. Study findings and constraints: In the blood and synovial fluid of reactive arthritis, some motif variants had been previously reported. There was reportedly significant enrichment of clones that were disease-linked in matched ankylosing spondylitis synovial fluid. What appeared characteristic of ankylosing spondylitis blood was a TCR beta motif of about eight highly homologous variants. Those disease-linked clones were CD8+; they were also relatively rare in peripheral blood.

The CDR3 is 18 residues long. Germline-derived CDR1 and CDR2 are LGHNA and YNFKEQ. The J segment lost 5 bases and the V segment lost 4 bases, leaving 16 bases of the junction unmatched. Researchers built TCR beta libraries using quantitative 5'-RACE with molecular barcodes. Each CDR3 protein gets one entry after TCRdb re-called the 5' RACE reads with MiXCR. The sample shows more than 650,000 distinct CDR3 sequences, 12% of them seen only once. In its sample, this clonotype was seen a few times. Its specificity is unknown. The rearrangement links TRBV4-2 to TRBJ2-2, with 7 positions matching TRBD2. The sample comprised blood, either unsorted or a sorted T cell fraction (not recorded which). The receptor was derived from a male donor with ankylosing spondylitis. Here the CDR3 DNA reads TGTGCCAGCAGCCTTGCTATGGCGGGAGCGACGGGGACCGGGGAGCTGTTTTTT. Amino acid sequence: CASSLAMAGATGTGELFF.